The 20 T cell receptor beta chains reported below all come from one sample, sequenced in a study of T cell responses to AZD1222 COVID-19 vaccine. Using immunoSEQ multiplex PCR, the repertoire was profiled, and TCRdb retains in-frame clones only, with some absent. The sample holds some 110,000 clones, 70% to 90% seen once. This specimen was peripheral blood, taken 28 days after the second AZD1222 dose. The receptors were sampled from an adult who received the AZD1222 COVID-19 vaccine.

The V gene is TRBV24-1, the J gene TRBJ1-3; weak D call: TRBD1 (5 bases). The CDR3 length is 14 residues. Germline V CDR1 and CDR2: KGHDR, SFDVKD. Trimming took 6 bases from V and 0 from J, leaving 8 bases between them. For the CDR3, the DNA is TGTGCCACCAGTCCAGGGAACTCTGGAAACACCATATATTTT. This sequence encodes CATSPGNSGNTIYF.

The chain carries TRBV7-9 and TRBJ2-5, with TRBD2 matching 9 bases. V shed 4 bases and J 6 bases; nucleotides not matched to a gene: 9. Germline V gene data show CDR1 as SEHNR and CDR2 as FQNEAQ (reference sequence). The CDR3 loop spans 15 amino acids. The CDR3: CASSYGTSSGKTQYF. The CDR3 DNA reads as TGTGCCAGCAGCTACGGGACTAGCTCCGGGAAGACCCAGTACTTC.

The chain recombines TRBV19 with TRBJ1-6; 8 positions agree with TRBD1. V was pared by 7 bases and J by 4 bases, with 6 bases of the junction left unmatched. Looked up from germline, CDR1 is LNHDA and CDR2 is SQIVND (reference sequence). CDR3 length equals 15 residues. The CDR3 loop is CASTPTGAYNSPLHF. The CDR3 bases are TGTGCCAGTACCCCGACAGGGGCGTATAATTCACCCCTCCACTTT.

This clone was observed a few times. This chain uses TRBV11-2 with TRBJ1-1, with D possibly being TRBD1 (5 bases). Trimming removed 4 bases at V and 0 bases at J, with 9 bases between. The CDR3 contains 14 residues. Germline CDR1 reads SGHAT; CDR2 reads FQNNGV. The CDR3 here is CASSYDSLNTEAFF. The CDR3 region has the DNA TGTGCCAGCAGCTACGACAGCTTGAACACTGAAGCTTTCTTT.

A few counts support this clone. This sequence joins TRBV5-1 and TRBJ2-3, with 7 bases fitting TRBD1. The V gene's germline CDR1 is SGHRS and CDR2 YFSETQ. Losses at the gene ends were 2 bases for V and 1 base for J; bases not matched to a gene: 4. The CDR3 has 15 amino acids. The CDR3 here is CASSFQGEGTDTQYF. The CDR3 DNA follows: TGCGCCAGCAGCTTTCAGGGGGAAGGCACAGATACGCAGTATTTT.

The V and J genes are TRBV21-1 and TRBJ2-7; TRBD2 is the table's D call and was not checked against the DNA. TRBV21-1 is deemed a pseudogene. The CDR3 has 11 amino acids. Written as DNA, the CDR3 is TGTGCCCCCCGACGGAGCTACGAGCAGTACTTC. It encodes CAPRRSYEQYF.

CDR3 region: CVSAAYNEQFF. DNA for the CDR3: TGTGTCTCGGCCGCTTACAATGAGCAGTTCTTC. The gene calls are TRBV30 and TRBJ2-1; no reliable D call. The CDR3 spans 11 residues. Germline CDR1 reads GTSNPN; CDR2 reads SVGIG (reference sequence).

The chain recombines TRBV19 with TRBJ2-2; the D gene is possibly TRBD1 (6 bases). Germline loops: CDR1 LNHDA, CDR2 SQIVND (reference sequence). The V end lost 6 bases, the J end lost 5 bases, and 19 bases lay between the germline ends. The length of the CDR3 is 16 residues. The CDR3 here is CASSLTGIVHTGELFF. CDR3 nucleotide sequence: TGTGCCAGTAGCCTTACAGGGATCGTACATACCGGGGAGCTGTTTTTT.

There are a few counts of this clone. The CDR3 DNA sequence: TGTGCCAGCAGCCCAATTGGAAGAACGGGGTTCTACGAGCAGTACTTC. This gives the protein CASSPIGRTGFYEQYF. This chain joins TRBV7-2 and TRBJ2-7; D might be TRBD2 (5 bases). This CDR3 spans 16 amino acids. V lost 5 bases to trimming and J lost 3 bases, with 20 bases between them. Germline CDR1 reads SGHTA; CDR2 reads FQGNSA.

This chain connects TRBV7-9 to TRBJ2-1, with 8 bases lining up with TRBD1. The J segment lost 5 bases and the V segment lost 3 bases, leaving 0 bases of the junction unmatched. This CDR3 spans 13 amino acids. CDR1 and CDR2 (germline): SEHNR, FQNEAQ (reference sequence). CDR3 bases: TGTGCCAGCAGCTTGACAGGGGACAATGAGCAGTTCTTC. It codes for CASSLTGDNEQFF.

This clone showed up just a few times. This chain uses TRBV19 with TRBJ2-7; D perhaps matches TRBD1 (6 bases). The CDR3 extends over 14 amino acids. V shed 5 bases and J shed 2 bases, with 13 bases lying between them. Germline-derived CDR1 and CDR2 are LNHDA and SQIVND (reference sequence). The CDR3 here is CASSSYRVPYEQYF. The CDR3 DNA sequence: TGTGCCAGTAGTTCCTACAGGGTCCCCTACGAGCAGTACTTC.

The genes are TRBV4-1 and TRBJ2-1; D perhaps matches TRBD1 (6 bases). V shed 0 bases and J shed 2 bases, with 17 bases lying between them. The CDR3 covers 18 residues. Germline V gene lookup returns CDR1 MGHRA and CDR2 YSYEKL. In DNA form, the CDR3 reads TGCGCCAGCAGCCAAGATCTGGCGCAGGGGAACGCCTACAATGAGCAGTTCTTC. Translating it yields CASSQDLAQGNAYNEQFF.

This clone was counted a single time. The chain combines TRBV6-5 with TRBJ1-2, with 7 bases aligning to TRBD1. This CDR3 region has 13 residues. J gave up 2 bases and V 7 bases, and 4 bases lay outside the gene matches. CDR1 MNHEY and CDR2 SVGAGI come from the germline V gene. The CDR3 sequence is CASTWDSNYGYTF. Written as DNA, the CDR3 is TGTGCCAGCACCTGGGACAGCAACTATGGCTACACCTTC.

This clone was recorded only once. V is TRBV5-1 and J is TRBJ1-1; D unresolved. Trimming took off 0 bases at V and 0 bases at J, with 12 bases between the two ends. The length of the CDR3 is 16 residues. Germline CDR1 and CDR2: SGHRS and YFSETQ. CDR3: CASSLELARVNTEAFF. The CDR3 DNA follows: TGCGCCAGCAGCTTGGAACTGGCCAGAGTGAACACTGAAGCTTTCTTT.

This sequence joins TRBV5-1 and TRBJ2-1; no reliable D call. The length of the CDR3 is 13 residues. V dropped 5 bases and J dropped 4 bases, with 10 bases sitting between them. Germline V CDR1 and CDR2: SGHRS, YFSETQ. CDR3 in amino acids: CASRGDGYNEQFF. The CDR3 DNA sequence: TGCGCCAGCAGGGGCGACGGGTACAATGAGCAGTTCTTC. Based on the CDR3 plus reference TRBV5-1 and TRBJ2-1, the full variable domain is KAGVTQTPRYLIKTRGQQVTLSCSPISGHRSVSWYQQTPGQGLQFLFEYFSETQRNKGNFPGRFSGRQFSNSRSEMNVSTLELGDSALYLCASRGDGYNEQFFGPGTRLTVL.

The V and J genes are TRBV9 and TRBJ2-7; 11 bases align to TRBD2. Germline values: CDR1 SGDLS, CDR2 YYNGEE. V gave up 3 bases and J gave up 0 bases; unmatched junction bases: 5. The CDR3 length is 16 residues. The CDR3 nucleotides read TGTGCCAGCAGCGGAGGACTAGCGGGTTACTCCTACGAGCAGTACTTC. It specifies CASSGGLAGYSYEQYF.

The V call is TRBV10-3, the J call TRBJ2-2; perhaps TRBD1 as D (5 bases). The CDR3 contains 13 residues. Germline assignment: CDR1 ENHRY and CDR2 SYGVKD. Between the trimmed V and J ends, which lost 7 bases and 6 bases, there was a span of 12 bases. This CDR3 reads CAIKGQGPGELFF. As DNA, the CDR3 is TGTGCCATCAAGGGGCAAGGCCCCGGGGAGCTGTTTTTT.

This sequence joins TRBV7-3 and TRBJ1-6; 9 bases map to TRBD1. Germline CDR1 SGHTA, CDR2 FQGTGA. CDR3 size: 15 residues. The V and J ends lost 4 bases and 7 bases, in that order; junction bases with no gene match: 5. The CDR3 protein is CASSSQDRGNSPLHF. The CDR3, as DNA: TGTGCCAGCAGCTCGCAGGACAGGGGAAATTCACCCCTCCACTTT.

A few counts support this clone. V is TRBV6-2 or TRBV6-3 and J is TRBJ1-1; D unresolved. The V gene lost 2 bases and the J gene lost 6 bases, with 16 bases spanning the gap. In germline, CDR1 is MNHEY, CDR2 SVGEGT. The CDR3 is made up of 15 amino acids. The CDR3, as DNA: TGTGCCAGCAGTTACCCCCGGGCTCAGAAAGCTGAAGCTTTCTTT. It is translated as CASSYPRAQKAEAFF.

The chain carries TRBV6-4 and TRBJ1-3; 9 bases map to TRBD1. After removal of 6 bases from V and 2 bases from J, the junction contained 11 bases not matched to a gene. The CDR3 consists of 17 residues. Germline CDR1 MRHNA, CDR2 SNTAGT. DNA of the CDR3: TGTGCCAGCAGAGTCCGACAGGGGGAGACGGCTGGAAACACCATATATTTT. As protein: CASRVRQGETAGNTIYF.